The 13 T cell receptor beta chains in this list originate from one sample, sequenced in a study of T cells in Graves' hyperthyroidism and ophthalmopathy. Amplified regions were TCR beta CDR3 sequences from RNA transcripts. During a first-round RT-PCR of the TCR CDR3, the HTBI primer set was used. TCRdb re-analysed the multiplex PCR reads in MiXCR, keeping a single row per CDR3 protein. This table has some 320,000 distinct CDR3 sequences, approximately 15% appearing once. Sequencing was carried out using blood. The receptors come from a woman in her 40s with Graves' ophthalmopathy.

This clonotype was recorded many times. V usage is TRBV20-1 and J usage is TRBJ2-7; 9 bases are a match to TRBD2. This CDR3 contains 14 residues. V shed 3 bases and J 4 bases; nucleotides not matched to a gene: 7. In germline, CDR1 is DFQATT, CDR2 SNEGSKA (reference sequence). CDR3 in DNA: TGCAGTGCTAGTGGTACAACTAGCGGGTACGAGCAGTACTTC. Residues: CSASGTTSGYEQYF.

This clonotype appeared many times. This CDR3 is CASSEVTGGRSVQYF. Written as DNA, the CDR3 is TGTGCCAGCAGTGAAGTCACAGGGGGGCGTAGTGTGCAGTACTTC. The chain has TRBV6-1 and TRBJ2-7; 8 bases are shared with TRBD1. The CDR3 extends over 15 amino acids. V trimming: 1 base; J trimming: 9 bases; junction bases outside the gene matches: 11. The germline V gene encodes CDR1 MNHNS and CDR2 SASEGT.

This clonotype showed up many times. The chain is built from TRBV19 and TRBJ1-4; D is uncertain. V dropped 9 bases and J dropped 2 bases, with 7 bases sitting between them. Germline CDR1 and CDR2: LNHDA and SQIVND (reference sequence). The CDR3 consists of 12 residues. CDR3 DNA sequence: TGTGCCAGCAGGATTACTAATGAAAAACTGTTTTTT. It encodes CASRITNEKLFF.

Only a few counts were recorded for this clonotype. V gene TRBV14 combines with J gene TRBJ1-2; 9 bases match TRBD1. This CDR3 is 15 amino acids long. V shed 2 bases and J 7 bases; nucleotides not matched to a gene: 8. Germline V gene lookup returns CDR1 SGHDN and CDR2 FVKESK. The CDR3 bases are TGTGCCAGCAGCCAATTCACAGGGGGCGCGGGTGGCTACACCTTC. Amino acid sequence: CASSQFTGGAGGYTF. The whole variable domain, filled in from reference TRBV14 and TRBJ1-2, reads EAGVTQFPSHSVIEKGQTVTLRCDPISGHDNLYWYRRVMGKEIKFLLHFVKESKQDESGMPNNRFLAERTGGTYSTLKVQPAELEDSGVYFCASSQFTGGAGGYTFGSGTRLTVV.

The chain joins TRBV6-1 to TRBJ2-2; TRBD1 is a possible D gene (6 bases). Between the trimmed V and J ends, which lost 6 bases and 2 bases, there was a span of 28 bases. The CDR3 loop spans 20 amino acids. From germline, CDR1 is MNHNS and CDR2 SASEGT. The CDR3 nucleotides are TGTGCCAGCAGCCGCATAACCCACCGACGCCGACAGGAAAACACCGGGGAGCTGTTTTTT. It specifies CASSRITHRRRQENTGELFF.

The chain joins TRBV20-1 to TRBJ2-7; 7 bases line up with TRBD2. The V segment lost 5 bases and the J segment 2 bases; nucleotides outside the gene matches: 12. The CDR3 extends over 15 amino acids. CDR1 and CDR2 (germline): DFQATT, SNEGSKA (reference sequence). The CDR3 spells CSAPALGRGPYEQYF. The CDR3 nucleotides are TGCAGTGCTCCAGCCCTGGGGAGGGGACCCTACGAGCAGTACTTC.

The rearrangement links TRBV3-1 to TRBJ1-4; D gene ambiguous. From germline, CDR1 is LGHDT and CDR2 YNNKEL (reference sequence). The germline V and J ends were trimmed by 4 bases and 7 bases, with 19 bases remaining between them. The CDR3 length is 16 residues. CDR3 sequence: CASSLQVGVGGEKLFF. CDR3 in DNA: TGTGCCAGCAGCCTCCAGGTGGGAGTGGGTGGTGAAAAACTGTTTTTT.

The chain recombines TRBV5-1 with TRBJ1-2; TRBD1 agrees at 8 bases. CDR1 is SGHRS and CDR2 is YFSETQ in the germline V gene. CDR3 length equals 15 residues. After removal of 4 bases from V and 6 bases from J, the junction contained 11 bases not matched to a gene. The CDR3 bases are TGCGCCAGCAGCATGCTAGCAGGGGGCTCAAATGGCTACACCTTC. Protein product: CASSMLAGGSNGYTF.

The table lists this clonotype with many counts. The CDR3 protein is CASSLAPETQYF. CDR3 coding DNA: TGTGCCAGCAGTTTAGCTCCAGAGACCCAGTACTTC. The V gene is TRBV12-3 or TRBV12-4, the J gene TRBJ2-5; D ambiguous. V lost 0 bases and J 4 bases, leaving 3 bases between the germline ends. The CDR3 runs 12 residues.

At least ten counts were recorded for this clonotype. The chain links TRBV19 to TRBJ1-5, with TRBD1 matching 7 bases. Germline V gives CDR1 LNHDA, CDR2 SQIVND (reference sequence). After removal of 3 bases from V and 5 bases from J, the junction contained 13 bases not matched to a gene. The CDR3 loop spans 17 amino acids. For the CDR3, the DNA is TGTGCCAGTAGTATCCCAAGCGGCAGGGGGGGCGATCAGCCCCAGCATTTT. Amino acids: CASSIPSGRGGDQPQHF.

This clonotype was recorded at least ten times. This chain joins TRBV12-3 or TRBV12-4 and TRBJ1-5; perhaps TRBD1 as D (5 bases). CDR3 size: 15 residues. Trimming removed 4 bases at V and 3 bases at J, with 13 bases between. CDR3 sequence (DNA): TGTGCCAGCAGTTACAGGTTCACCCCCAATCAGCCCCAGCATTTT. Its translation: CASSYRFTPNQPQHF.

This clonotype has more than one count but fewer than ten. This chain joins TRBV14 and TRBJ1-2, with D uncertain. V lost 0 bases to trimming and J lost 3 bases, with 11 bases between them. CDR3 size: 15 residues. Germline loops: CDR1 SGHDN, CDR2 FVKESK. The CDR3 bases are TGTGCCAGCAGCCAAGATGGTTTGGGATACTATGGCTACACCTTC. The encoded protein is CASSQDGLGYYGYTF. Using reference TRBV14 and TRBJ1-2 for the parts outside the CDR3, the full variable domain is EAGVTQFPSHSVIEKGQTVTLRCDPISGHDNLYWYRRVMGKEIKFLLHFVKESKQDESGMPNNRFLAERTGGTYSTLKVQPAELEDSGVYFCASSQDGLGYYGYTFGSGTRLTVV.

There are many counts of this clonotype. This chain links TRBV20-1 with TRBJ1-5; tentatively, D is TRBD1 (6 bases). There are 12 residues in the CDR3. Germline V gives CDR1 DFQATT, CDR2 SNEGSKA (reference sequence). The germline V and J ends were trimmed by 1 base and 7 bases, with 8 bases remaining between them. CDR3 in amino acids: CSARGQGQPQHF. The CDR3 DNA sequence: TGCAGTGCTAGAGGTCAGGGGCAGCCCCAGCATTTT.